This T cell receptor (beta chain) was obtained from a study of spatial heterogeneity in lung cancer. About the research overall: Matched bulk RNA-seq yielded a T cell module score, and TCR transcript counts in tumor regions correlated strongly with that score.

The CDR3 covers 16 residues. The germline gives CDR1 MDHEN, CDR2 SYDVKM. Germline trimming cut 2 bases from V and 4 bases from J; bases unmatched to any gene: 6. TCRdb passed the 5' RACE reads through MiXCR, listing each CDR3 protein once. Seen here are about 29,000 distinct CDR3 sequences, about 7.1% observed once, and the top ten hold approximately 25%. This clonotype has a count of ten or more. Its target is not known. Time point defined: sample taken at primary tumor resection. Findings of the study overall: Within tumors, counts of expanded alpha and beta TCRs tracked tumor mutation counts.

This rearrangement joins TRBV28 to TRBJ2-2; 8 nucleotides align to TRBD1. This TCR came from a male donor with early-stage non-small cell lung cancer. The starting material was lung tumor tissue, obtained at surgery. The CDR3 spells CASSLAGGDTTGELFF. The DNA for the CDR3 is TGTGCCAGCAGTTTAGCAGGGGGCGATACCACCGGGGAGCTGTTTTTT.